This T cell receptor (beta chain) was observed in a study of T-cell memory formation after mild COVID-19. CDR1 and CDR2 from the germline V gene are SGHVS and FNYEAQ. V gave up 1 base and J gave up 10 bases, with 10 bases separating them. The CDR3 loop spans 12 amino acids. TCRdb re-called the 5' RACE reads through MiXCR, storing one row per CDR3 protein. The data contain tens of thousands of distinct CDR3 sequences, 16% of them seen just once; the ten biggest clones take up 30% to 35%. This clonotype was obtained from an adult woman who had mild COVID-19 (a few samples of this study predate the infection). Cell type and time point are not known. The chain carries TRBV7-6 and TRBJ2-5; weak D call: TRBD1 (6 bases). The sequencing input was PBMCs or a T cell subset sorted from them (not recorded which). The CDR3 loop reads CASSLVGADQYF. CDR3 in DNA: TGTGCCAGCAGCTTAGTGGGGGCAGACCAGTACTTC.